This entry lists 14 T cell receptor beta chains sequenced from one sample in a study of blood T cell repertoires in COVID-19. Here immunoSEQ multiplex PCR was the method, and the copy in TCRdb shows in-frame clones only, minus some. Of 70,000 or so clones in the sample, around nine tenths were seen once. Source material: peripheral blood. The source of these receptors is a woman older than 75 with acute or convalescent COVID-19.

The chain joins TRBV5-4 to TRBJ1-1; D is perhaps TRBD1 (5 bases). CDR1 is SGHNT and CDR2 is YYREEE in the germline V gene (reference sequence). Between the trimmed V and J ends, which lost 3 bases and 2 bases, there was a span of 8 bases. CDR3 size: 13 residues. CDR3 in amino acids: CASSWGTNTEAFF. The CDR3 nucleotides are TGTGCCAGCAGCTGGGGGACTAACACTGAAGCTTTCTTT.

The table lists this clone with a few counts. This chain connects TRBV18 to TRBJ2-3, with 7 bases aligning to TRBD2. Trimming removed 6 bases from V and 5 bases from J; junction bases left unmatched: 8. The CDR3 is 14 amino acids. Germline CDR1 KGHSH, CDR2 LQKENI. This CDR3 reads CASSRGREKDTQYF. The CDR3 bases are TGTGCCAGCTCCCGAGGGCGGGAGAAAGATACGCAGTATTTT. The full variable domain, rest sourced from reference TRBV18 and TRBJ2-3, is NAGVMQNPRHLVRRRGQEARLRCSPMKGHSHVYWYRQLPEEGLKFMVYLQKENIIDESGMPKERFSAEFPKEGPSILRIQQVVRGDSAAYFCASSRGREKDTQYFGPGTRLTVL.

The rearrangement joins TRBV6-6 to TRBJ2-2; 14 nucleotides match TRBD2. V was pared by 8 bases and J by 5 bases, with 1 base of the junction left unmatched. CDR3 length: 14 amino acids. Germline values: CDR1 MNHNY, CDR2 SVGAGI (reference sequence). The CDR3 sequence is CASRLAGGTGELFF. The CDR3 nucleotides read TGTGCCAGCCGACTAGCGGGGGGGACCGGGGAGCTGTTTTTT.

The chain joins TRBV5-1 to TRBJ1-1; possibly TRBD1 for D (5 bases). The CDR3 contains 14 residues. Trimming removed 5 bases from V and 1 base from J, with 12 bases in between. Germline V gene lookup returns CDR1 SGHRS and CDR2 YFSETQ. The CDR3 nucleotides are TGCGCCAGCAGGCACCCACAGGCGAACACTGAAGCTTTCTTT. Amino acids: CASRHPQANTEAFF. The entire variable domain, with the rest obtained from reference TRBV5-1 and TRBJ1-1, is as follows: KAGVTQTPRYLIKTRGQQVTLSCSPISGHRSVSWYQQTPGQGLQFLFEYFSETQRNKGNFPGRFSGRQFSNSRSEMNVSTLELGDSALYLCASRHPQANTEAFFGQGTRLTVV.

V usage is TRBV3-1 (or the pseudogene TRBV3-2) and J usage is TRBJ2-3; D unclear. Germline CDR1 and CDR2: LGHDT and YNNKEL (reference sequence). CDR3 length equals 12 residues. Trimming removed 4 bases from V and 9 bases from J, with 11 bases in between. The CDR3 region is CASSLQVGTQYF. The CDR3 region has the DNA TGTGCCAGCAGCCTCCAGGTTGGCACGCAGTATTTT.

The chain joins TRBV5-1 to TRBJ1-5; 10 positions agree with TRBD1. V trimming: 8 bases; J trimming: 4 bases; junction bases outside the gene matches: 3. This CDR3 has 13 residues. Germline V gene sequence: CDR1 SGHRS, CDR2 YFSETQ. CDR3 residues: CASRQGANQPQHF. The CDR3 DNA reads TGCGCCAGTAGACAGGGGGCGAATCAGCCCCAGCATTTT.

J is TRBJ1-2 and V is TRBV2, with TRBD1 matching over 10 bases. V gave up 4 bases and J gave up 8 bases; unmatched junction bases: 10. The CDR3 is made up of 15 amino acids. CDR1 is SNHLY, CDR2 FYNNEI, per germline. The CDR3 DNA sequence: TGTGCCAGCAGTGTAGCGACAGGGGGCAGTCGGGGCTACACCTTC. This sequence encodes CASSVATGGSRGYTF.

CDR3 DNA: TGTGCCAGCAGTTACTTGGGACTAGCGGACAATGAGCAGTTCTTC. This translates into CASSYLGLADNEQFF. This chain uses TRBV6-5 with TRBJ2-1; TRBD2 matches 11 bases. Germline CDR1 is MNHEY and CDR2 is SVGAGI. The trim removed 1 base at V and 5 bases at J, leaving 1 base unmatched. This CDR3 contains 15 residues.

The V call is TRBV5-1, the J call TRBJ1-4, with a possible D match to TRBD1 (6 bases). V was trimmed by 0 bases and J by 8 bases, leaving 14 bases between them. The CDR3 contains 15 residues. From germline, CDR1 is SGHRS and CDR2 YFSETQ. The CDR3 DNA sequence: TGCGCCAGCAGCTTGGACAGGGCCCCCAACGAAAAACTGTTTTTT. It specifies CASSLDRAPNEKLFF.

Here the CDR3 DNA reads TGCGCCAGCAGCCCGGGACACTCCTACGAGCAGTACTTC. This codes for CASSPGHSYEQYF. V gene TRBV4-3 combines with J gene TRBJ2-7; TRBD1 might be the D (6 bases). V gave up 4 bases and J gave up 0 bases, with 7 bases separating them. The CDR3 extends over 13 amino acids. Germline values: CDR1 LGHNA, CDR2 YSLEER.

This chain joins TRBV28 and TRBJ1-1, with TRBD1 matching over 8 bases. There are 14 residues in the CDR3. Trimming at V came to 6 bases and at J to 2 bases, leaving 5 bases not matched to a gene. CDR1 is MDHEN and CDR2 is SYDVKM in the germline V gene. CDR3 region: CASRRTGYNTEAFF. The CDR3 DNA reads TGTGCCAGCAGGAGGACAGGGTATAACACTGAAGCTTTCTTT.

The chain employs TRBV5-1 and TRBJ1-3, with a tentative D call TRBD1 (5 bases). Germline-derived CDR1 and CDR2 are SGHRS and YFSETQ. The CDR3 is 16 amino acids. Trimming cost V 2 bases and J 0 bases, with 12 bases left between them. The CDR3 reads CASSFGSGPSGNTIYF. DNA of the CDR3: TGCGCCAGCAGCTTCGGCTCAGGGCCCTCTGGAAACACCATATATTTT.

The chain couples TRBV3-1 (or the pseudogene TRBV3-2) to TRBJ1-1, with D unclear. With 3 bases removed from V and 12 bases from J, the gap between germline ends came to 14 bases. This CDR3 is 12 amino acids long. Germline V gene sequence: CDR1 LGHDT, CDR2 YNNKEL (reference sequence). CDR3 region: CASSQREGVTFF. The CDR3 nucleotides read TGTGCCAGCAGCCAGAGAGAGGGAGTAACTTTCTTT.

This chain connects TRBV7-9 to TRBJ1-4; maybe TRBD1 (5 bases). V lost 5 bases to trimming and J lost 5 bases, with 15 bases between them. The germline V gene encodes CDR1 SEHNR and CDR2 FQNEAQ (reference sequence). CDR3 length: 15 amino acids. The CDR3 DNA is TGTGCCAGCAGCCCCAGGGCAGGTTTGAATGAAAAACTGTTTTTT. This gives the protein CASSPRAGLNEKLFF.